The present entry profiles one TCR beta chain with its context. The data belong to a study of blood T cell repertoires in COVID-19. Study overall: COVID-19 samples from acute and convalescent phases originated in the United States, Italy and Spain. Nucleic acid was either cDNA or gDNA, and it came from T cells, B-cell-depleted T cells, or PBMCs.

The CDR3 length is 16 residues. V gave up 3 bases and J gave up 1 base, with 15 bases separating them. Germline CDR1 reads SGHTA; CDR2 reads FQGNSA. Per the original methods: Reference gene primer amplification yielded estimated nucleated cell counts. The assay was immunoSEQ multiplex PCR, and TCRdb's table has in-frame clones only and misses some. D and trimming come from the DNA, and the V and J calls and clone size come from that table. This sample carries about 310,000 clones, around 87% of them seen once, and the ten largest clones take about 1.2%. Source material: peripheral blood. This sequence was found in a man in his 70s with acute or convalescent COVID-19. This chain uses TRBV7-2 with TRBJ2-5; D is unclear. CDR3 bases: TGTGCCAGCAGCTTCCGTTTCCAGCGAACCCAAGAGACCCAGTACTTC. Translating it yields CASSFRFQRTQETQYF.